The rows below give T cell receptor beta chains drawn from one sample of a study of CD8 T cells in Susac syndrome. TCRdb used MiXCR to reprocess the immunoSEQ multiplex PCR reads, holding one entry per CDR3 protein. The profile shows 250,000 to 300,000 distinct CDR3 sequences, more than 75% of them singletons. Sequencing was carried out using CD8+ T cells from PBMCs. The receptors here all came from a human donor with multiple sclerosis. Both conserved end residues are part of each CDR3. The D gene is left open where the match is weak. Some rows mark clone size as missing; the rest say once, few, many or name a class of expanded clone.

abundance: .
j_gene: TRBJ1-2
d_gene: TRBD1
v_gene: TRBV5-6
CDR3aa: CASSSLPSTGNYGYTF
CDR3nt: TGTGCCAGCAGCTCCTTACCCTCGACAGGGAACTATGGCTACACCTTC

abundance: .
j_gene: TRBJ2-1
d_gene: .
v_gene: TRBV7-6
CDR3aa: CASSLAGGYYNEQFF
CDR3nt: TGTGCCAGCAGCTTAGCCGGCGGCTATTACAATGAGCAGTTCTTC

abundance: few
j_gene: TRBJ2-7
d_gene: TRBD1
v_gene: TRBV9
CDR3aa: CASSEGTVTVYEQYF
CDR3nt: TGTGCCAGCAGCGAGGGGACAGTCACTGTCTACGAGCAGTACTTC

abundance: .
j_gene: TRBJ2-5
d_gene: .
v_gene: TRBV7-3
CDR3aa: CASSLSAGLQETQYF
CDR3nt: TGTGCCAGCAGCTTATCGGCCGGGCTCCAAGAGACCCAGTACTTC

abundance: .
j_gene: TRBJ1-2
d_gene: .
v_gene: TRBV12-5
CDR3aa: CASGLNTGRPYGYTF
CDR3nt: TGTGCTAGTGGTTTGAACACAGGGCGACCCTATGGCTACACCTTC

abundance: .
j_gene: TRBJ2-7
d_gene: TRBD2
v_gene: TRBV27
CDR3aa: CASIPEGGRSSYEQYF
CDR3nt: TGTGCCAGCATCCCCGAGGGAGGGAGGTCCTCCTACGAGCAGTACTTC

abundance: .
j_gene: TRBJ1-2
d_gene: .
v_gene: TRBV5-8
CDR3aa: CASSIPTVPYGYTF
CDR3nt: TGTGCCAGCAGCATCCCGACAGTCCCCTATGGCTACACCTTC

abundance: .
j_gene: TRBJ2-5
d_gene: TRBD1
v_gene: TRBV27
CDR3aa: CASSLGAQGAGKTQYF
CDR3nt: TGTGCCAGCAGTTTAGGGGCCCAGGGGGCAGGAAAGACCCAGTACTTC

abundance: .
j_gene: TRBJ1-4
d_gene: TRBD1
v_gene: TRBV7-9
CDR3aa: CASSLGRRDRGEKLFF
CDR3nt: TGTGCCAGCAGCTTAGGAAGGAGAGACAGGGGGGAAAAACTGTTTTTT

abundance: once
j_gene: TRBJ2-1
d_gene: .
v_gene: TRBV12-3/TRBV12-4
CDR3aa: CASSSDSHEQFF
CDR3nt: TGTGCCAGCAGTTCCGACAGCCATGAGCAGTTCTTC

abundance: once
j_gene: TRBJ2-1
d_gene: .
v_gene: TRBV4-2
CDR3aa: CASSQDRDPREQFF
CDR3nt: TGTGCCAGCAGCCAAGATAGGGACCCGCGTGAGCAGTTCTTC

abundance: .
j_gene: TRBJ2-7
d_gene: .
v_gene: TRBV7-9
CDR3aa: CASTQGRGLNEQYF
CDR3nt: TGTGCCAGCACCCAGGGAAGGGGTCTCAACGAGCAGTACTTC

abundance: .
j_gene: TRBJ2-3
d_gene: TRBD1
v_gene: TRBV27
CDR3aa: CASSLDRGMSTDTQYF
CDR3nt: TGTGCCAGCAGTCTCGACAGGGGAATGAGTACAGATACGCAGTATTTT

abundance: .
j_gene: TRBJ1-5
d_gene: TRBD1
v_gene: TRBV27
CDR3aa: CASSSFPRDRGDQPQHF
CDR3nt: TGTGCCAGCAGTTCTTTCCCCCGGGACAGGGGTGACCAGCCCCAGCATTTT

abundance: once
j_gene: TRBJ2-1
d_gene: .
v_gene: TRBV29-1
CDR3aa: CSAIFSSYNEQFF
CDR3nt: TGCAGCGCTATATTTAGCTCCTACAATGAGCAGTTCTTC

abundance: .
j_gene: TRBJ2-2
d_gene: .
v_gene: TRBV29-1
CDR3aa: CSVEAVPGTAGELFF
CDR3nt: TGCAGCGTTGAAGCCGTTCCCGGGACTGCCGGGGAGCTGTTTTTT

abundance: .
j_gene: TRBJ1-3
d_gene: .
v_gene: TRBV18
CDR3aa: CASSPSVGEDARNTIYF
CDR3nt: TGTGCCAGCTCACCGTCGGTTGGAGAGGATGCCCGAAACACCATATATTTT

abundance: .
j_gene: TRBJ2-1
d_gene: .
v_gene: TRBV4-1
CDR3aa: CASSRQSEALIHFYNEQLF
CDR3nt: TGCGCCAGCAGCCGCCAGTCCGAGGCCCTAATTCATTTTTACAATGAGCAGTTATTC

abundance: .
j_gene: TRBJ2-3
d_gene: .
v_gene: TRBV7-3
CDR3aa: CASSLGHLSTDTQYF
CDR3nt: TGTGCCAGCAGCTTAGGCCACTTAAGCACAGATACGCAGTATTTT

abundance: .
j_gene: TRBJ1-2
d_gene: TRBD1
v_gene: TRBV9
CDR3aa: CASSAESRQGGRANYGYTF
CDR3nt: TGTGCCAGCAGCGCAGAAAGTCGACAGGGGGGAAGAGCTAACTATGGCTACACCTTC

abundance: .
j_gene: TRBJ2-3
d_gene: .
v_gene: TRBV27
CDR3aa: CASSFYPGGTDTQYF
CDR3nt: TGTGCCAGCAGTTTCTATCCGGGAGGCACAGATACGCAGTATTTT

abundance: once
j_gene: TRBJ2-3
d_gene: .
v_gene: TRBV10-3
CDR3aa: CATVQALSTDTQYF
CDR3nt: TGTGCCACGGTCCAGGCCCTCAGCACAGATACGCAGTATTTT

abundance: .
j_gene: TRBJ2-1
d_gene: TRBD2
v_gene: TRBV5-1
CDR3aa: CASSFAGGRNEQFF
CDR3nt: TGCGCCAGCAGCTTCGCGGGAGGTAGGAATGAGCAGTTCTTC

abundance: .
j_gene: TRBJ2-3
d_gene: TRBD1
v_gene: TRBV7-3
CDR3aa: CASSVPKGAEGRGRTDTQYF
CDR3nt: TGTGCCAGCAGCGTACCCAAGGGGGCCGAGGGGAGAGGTCGGACAGATACGCAGTATTTT

abundance: .
j_gene: TRBJ2-7
d_gene: TRBD1
v_gene: TRBV6-5
CDR3aa: CASSYGIGTGRYEQYF
CDR3nt: TGTGCCAGCAGTTACGGAATCGGGACAGGGCGCTACGAGCAGTACTTC

abundance: .
j_gene: TRBJ2-1
d_gene: TRBD2
v_gene: TRBV20-1
CDR3aa: CSARDNGRETYNEQFF
CDR3nt: TGCAGTGCTAGAGATAACGGGAGGGAAACCTACAATGAGCAGTTCTTC

abundance: .
j_gene: TRBJ2-1
d_gene: TRBD2
v_gene: TRBV10-3
CDR3aa: CAISTGGNSYNEQFF
CDR3nt: TGTGCCATCAGTACGGGGGGGAACTCCTACAATGAGCAGTTCTTC

abundance: .
j_gene: TRBJ1-3
d_gene: .
v_gene: TRBV25-1
CDR3aa: CANRGNRYSGNTIYF
CDR3nt: TGTGCCAATAGGGGGAACCGATACTCTGGAAACACCATATATTTT

abundance: .
j_gene: TRBJ2-3
d_gene: .
v_gene: TRBV7-9
CDR3aa: CASSLNPPDTQYF
CDR3nt: TGTGCCAGCAGCTTAAATCCTCCAGATACGCAGTATTTT

abundance: .
j_gene: TRBJ2-5
d_gene: TRBD1
v_gene: TRBV28
CDR3aa: CASSLFGTGSETQYF
CDR3nt: TGTGCCAGCAGTTTATTCGGGACAGGGTCAGAGACCCAGTACTTC

abundance: .
j_gene: TRBJ2-5
d_gene: .
v_gene: TRBV27
CDR3aa: CASSLSGAGAPQYF
CDR3nt: TGTGCCAGCAGTTTATCGGGGGCTGGGGCTCCCCAGTACTTC

abundance: .
j_gene: TRBJ2-7
d_gene: TRBD2
v_gene: TRBV7-6
CDR3aa: CASSLATWGLAGGYEQYF
CDR3nt: TGTGCCAGCAGCTTAGCGACCTGGGGACTAGCGGGGGGTTACGAGCAGTACTTC

abundance: few
j_gene: TRBJ1-5
d_gene: .
v_gene: TRBV19
CDR3aa: CASSARNQPQHF
CDR3nt: TGTGCCAGTAGTGCCCGAAATCAGCCCCAGCATTTT

abundance: .
j_gene: TRBJ2-7
d_gene: .
v_gene: TRBV5-4
CDR3aa: CASSPRPSYEQYF
CDR3nt: TGTGCCAGCAGCCCAAGACCCAGCTACGAGCAGTACTTC

abundance: few
j_gene: TRBJ1-5
d_gene: .
v_gene: TRBV6-1
CDR3aa: CASRDLGPRDQPQHF
CDR3nt: TGTGCCAGCAGGGATCTCGGCCCGAGAGATCAGCCCCAGCATTTT

abundance: few
j_gene: TRBJ2-7
d_gene: .
v_gene: TRBV7-6
CDR3aa: CASSSGPGSEQYF
CDR3nt: TGTGCCAGCAGCTCCGGTCCTGGGAGCGAGCAGTACTTC

abundance: .
j_gene: TRBJ2-7
d_gene: TRBD1
v_gene: TRBV5-1
CDR3aa: CASNLGTGVEQYF
CDR3nt: TGCGCCAGCAACTTGGGGACAGGGGTCGAGCAGTACTTC

abundance: .
j_gene: TRBJ1-1
d_gene: .
v_gene: TRBV5-1
CDR3aa: CASSLDGGGRTEAFF
CDR3nt: TGCGCCAGCAGCTTGGACGGAGGGGGTCGCACTGAAGCTTTCTTT

abundance: .
j_gene: TRBJ2-3
d_gene: TRBD2
v_gene: TRBV30
CDR3aa: CAWIGAGLTDTQYF
CDR3nt: TGTGCCTGGATAGGAGCGGGACTCACAGATACGCAGTATTTT

abundance: .
j_gene: TRBJ2-6
d_gene: TRBD1
v_gene: TRBV5-1
CDR3aa: CASTRTGEANVLTF
CDR3nt: TGCGCCAGCACCCGGACAGGGGAGGCCAACGTCCTGACTTTC

abundance: .
j_gene: TRBJ2-2
d_gene: .
v_gene: TRBV5-6
CDR3aa: CASSWGIGMPGELFF
CDR3nt: TGTGCCAGCAGCTGGGGAATTGGAATGCCCGGGGAGCTGTTTTTT

abundance: .
j_gene: TRBJ1-2
d_gene: .
v_gene: TRBV4-1
CDR3aa: CASSRLGGYGYTF
CDR3nt: TGCGCCAGCAGCCGGCTGGGGGGATATGGCTACACCTTC

abundance: .
j_gene: TRBJ2-6
d_gene: .
v_gene: TRBV10-1
CDR3aa: CASSEKPGANVLTF
CDR3nt: TGCGCCAGCAGTGAGAAGCCTGGGGCCAACGTCCTGACTTTC

abundance: .
j_gene: TRBJ2-1
d_gene: TRBD2
v_gene: TRBV27
CDR3aa: CASSIGREGRGEQFF
CDR3nt: TGTGCCAGTTCAATCGGGCGGGAGGGCCGTGGTGAGCAGTTCTTC

abundance: .
j_gene: TRBJ2-5
d_gene: TRBD2
v_gene: TRBV6-5
CDR3aa: CASRLHSGRGETQYF
CDR3nt: TGTGCCAGCAGACTCCATAGCGGGAGGGGCGAGACCCAGTACTTC

abundance: once
j_gene: TRBJ2-3
d_gene: .
v_gene: TRBV27
CDR3aa: CATLRLDTQYF
CDR3nt: TGTGCCACCCTCCGCCTTGATACGCAGTATTTT

abundance: .
j_gene: TRBJ2-1
d_gene: .
v_gene: TRBV11-2
CDR3aa: CASTPGGLNEQFF
CDR3nt: TGTGCCAGCACCCCTGGGGGACTCAATGAGCAGTTCTTC

abundance: few
j_gene: TRBJ2-7
d_gene: .
v_gene: TRBV4-2
CDR3aa: CASSPRENHEQYF
CDR3nt: TGTGCCAGCAGTCCCCGGGAGAACCACGAGCAGTACTTC

abundance: .
j_gene: TRBJ1-1
d_gene: .
v_gene: TRBV19
CDR3aa: CASRDSLNTEAFF
CDR3nt: TGTGCCAGTAGGGACAGTTTGAACACTGAAGCTTTCTTT